A single sample gave rise to the 28 T cell receptor beta chains below, sequenced in a study of blood T cell repertoires in COVID-19. Clones were sequenced by immunoSEQ multiplex PCR, and TCRdb holds only the in-frame ones, with some missing. The sample records under 450,000 clones, approximately 77% being singletons. Sequenced input: peripheral blood. These receptors were taken from a human donor with acute or convalescent COVID-19. The donor label of this sample is uncertain.

The chain employs TRBV2 and TRBJ2-1, with D perhaps TRBD1 (6 bases). Deletions cut 5 bases from V and 10 bases from J, with 18 bases between. In germline, CDR1 is SNHLY, CDR2 FYNNEI. The CDR3 consists of 14 residues. In nucleotides, the CDR3 is TGTGCCAGCAGTCCCGATGCCCAGGGGACGGAGCAGTTCTTC. This gives the protein CASSPDAQGTEQFF.

This clone was detected once. The rearrangement links TRBV28 to TRBJ2-5; no definite D call. The germline V gene has CDR1 MDHEN and CDR2 SYDVKM. V shed 5 bases and J shed 5 bases, with 3 bases lying between them. The CDR3 is made up of 10 amino acids. CDR3 nucleotide sequence: TGTGCCAGCAGTCGGGAGACCCAGTACTTC. Translated, it gives CASSRETQYF. Filled out from reference TRBV28 and TRBJ2-5, the complete variable domain reads DVKVTQSSRYLVKRTGEKVFLECVQDMDHENMFWYRQDPGLGLRLIYFSYDVKMKEKGDIPEGYSVSREKKERFSLILESASTNQTSMYLCASSRETQYFGPGTRLLVL.

V gene TRBV5-4 combines with J gene TRBJ1-2; D is uncertain. The CDR3 covers 15 residues. Germline CDR1 reads SGHNT; CDR2 reads YYREEE (reference sequence). Trimming pared 0 bases from V and 4 bases from J, leaving 13 bases between. The CDR3 here is CASSLGTGEAYGYTF. DNA for the CDR3: TGTGCCAGCAGCTTGGGGACCGGGGAGGCCTATGGCTACACCTTC.

This clone occurred a few times. Other DNA sequences in this sample translate to the same CDR3. The rearrangement uses TRBV5-1 and TRBJ1-1; TRBD1 aligns across 9 bases. CDR3 length equals 14 residues. The germline CDR1 and CDR2 sequences are SGHRS and YFSETQ. V gave up 3 bases and J gave up 4 bases; unmatched junction bases: 4. The CDR3 spells CASSYGQGSTEAFF. CDR3 nucleotides: TGCGCCAGCAGCTACGGACAGGGGTCCACTGAAGCTTTCTTT.

The V gene is TRBV7-9, the J gene TRBJ1-2; D call uncertain. The CDR3 sequence is 13 residues long. Germline values: CDR1 SEHNR, CDR2 FQNEAQ (reference sequence). V was shortened by 7 bases and J by 8 bases, with 17 bases between the two germline ends. CDR3 sequence reads: CASNLLSVMGYTF. In DNA form, the CDR3 reads TGTGCCAGCAACCTCTTGAGTGTTATGGGCTACACCTTC.

This clone was seen a few times. The rearrangement joins TRBV18 to TRBJ2-7, with 8 bases fitting TRBD1. With V trimmed by 3 bases and J by 1 base, 5 bases remained unmatched. CDR1 and CDR2 (germline): KGHSH, LQKENI. This CDR3 contains 15 residues. The CDR3 loop is CASSPQDRVSYEQYF. In DNA form, the CDR3 reads TGTGCCAGCTCACCCCAGGACAGGGTGTCCTACGAGCAGTACTTC.

About this clone: A read error may produce the germline difference seen at one junction end. V gene TRBV20-1 combines with J gene TRBJ2-1, with D perhaps TRBD1 (5 bases). The germline V gene encodes CDR1 DFQATT and CDR2 SNEGSKA (reference sequence). This CDR3 spans 11 amino acids. The CDR3 here is CSAGRTTEPVF. The CDR3 DNA is TGCAGTGCTGGCAGAACGACAGAACCGGTCTTC.

The V call is TRBV4-1, the J call TRBJ2-7; D is undetermined. V was pared by 3 bases and J by 0 bases, with 12 bases between. Germline V lookup: CDR1 MGHRA, CDR2 YSYEKL. This CDR3 has 15 amino acids. CDR3 residues: CASSQSESISYEQYF. For the CDR3, the DNA is TGCGCCAGCAGCCAGTCGGAGTCCATCTCCTACGAGCAGTACTTC.

The chain employs TRBV9 and TRBJ1-1; 9 bases are a match to TRBD1. The CDR3 runs to 16 residues. Germline CDR1 reads SGDLS; CDR2 reads YYNGEE. Trimming took 0 bases from V and 7 from J; bases not matched to a gene: 10. The CDR3 coding sequence is TGTGCCAGCAGCGTAGGGGCCGGGACAGGGAGAAGTGAAGCTTTCTTT. This encodes CASSVGAGTGRSEAFF.

The chain employs TRBV5-1 and TRBJ2-7; D possibly corresponds to TRBD2 (6 bases). The CDR3 contains 13 residues. Deletions cut 2 bases from V and 5 bases from J, with 11 bases between. From germline, CDR1 is SGHRS and CDR2 YFSETQ. The CDR3 bases are TGCGCCAGCAGCTTCCCTAGCGAACACGAGCAGTACTTC. Amino acids: CASSFPSEHEQYF.

V gene TRBV28 combines with J gene TRBJ1-5; 7 nucleotides line up with TRBD1. Germline lookup yields CDR1 MDHEN and CDR2 SYDVKM. This CDR3 contains 15 residues. The V segment lost 6 bases and the J segment 3 bases; nucleotides outside the gene matches: 8. The CDR3 DNA reads as TGTGCCAGCAGCTGGCAGGGGGGATACAATCAGCCCCAGCATTTT. As protein: CASSWQGGYNQPQHF.

This clone was picked up many times. The J gene is TRBJ1-1, the V gene TRBV2; perhaps TRBD1 as D (5 bases). Trimming pared 4 bases from V and 8 bases from J, leaving 11 bases between. Germline CDR1 SNHLY, CDR2 FYNNEI. The CDR3 consists of 12 residues. CDR3 in amino acids: CASSGVRQEAFF. In DNA form, the CDR3 reads TGTGCCAGCAGTGGAGTTAGACAGGAAGCTTTCTTT.

This clone was observed a single time. This sequence joins TRBV11-2 and TRBJ2-3; no firm D call. The V end was cut by 1 base, the J end by 5 bases, with 13 bases between. Germline V gene lookup returns CDR1 SGHAT and CDR2 FQNNGV. The CDR3 length is 15 residues. The CDR3: CASSLVPNEKDTQYF. The CDR3 DNA reads TGTGCCAGCAGCTTAGTACCGAACGAGAAAGATACGCAGTATTTT. The variable domain in full, with the rest retrieved from reference TRBV11-2 and TRBJ2-3, is EAGVAQSPRYKIIEKRQSVAFWCNPISGHATLYWYQQILGQGPKLLIQFQNNGVVDDSQLPKDRFSAERLKGVDSTLKIQPAKLEDSAVYLCASSLVPNEKDTQYFGPGTRLTVL.

In this sample, this clone turned up a few times. The genes are TRBV7-9 and TRBJ1-5, with 7 bases fitting TRBD1. Per the germline V gene, CDR1 is SEHNR and CDR2 is FQNEAQ (reference sequence). The CDR3 totals 15 residues. Trimming took 7 bases from V and 2 from J; bases not matched to a gene: 8. The CDR3 nucleotides read TGTGCCAGCACCAAGACAGGGTGGGGCAATCAGCCCCAGCATTTT. Translation gives CASTKTGWGNQPQHF.

This clone has more than one count but fewer than ten. J is TRBJ1-1 and V is TRBV30; perhaps TRBD1 as D (5 bases). This CDR3 has 14 residues. The ends were cut back, 3 bases at V and 1 base at J, with 12 bases in the middle. Germline V gene lookup returns CDR1 GTSNPN and CDR2 SVGIG (reference sequence). CDR3 sequence (DNA): TGTGCCTGGAGGCTGGGGCGAGGGAACACTGAAGCTTTCTTT. This sequence encodes CAWRLGRGNTEAFF.

The V and J genes are TRBV19 and TRBJ1-4; 8 positions agree with TRBD1. Trimming took 8 bases from V and 0 from J; bases not matched to a gene: 5. Per germline, CDR1 LNHDA and CDR2 SQIVND (reference sequence). The CDR3 contains 15 residues. This chain's CDR3 is CASSGTGATNEKLFF. CDR3 sequence (DNA): TGTGCCAGTTCCGGGACAGGAGCAACTAATGAAAAACTGTTTTTT.

For this clone: Other DNA sequences in the same sample also yield this CDR3. The V gene is TRBV30, the J gene TRBJ1-1; no clear D. Trimming stripped 0 bases from V and 1 base from J, with 6 bases between. The germline V gene has CDR1 GTSNPN and CDR2 SVGIG (reference sequence). The CDR3 loop spans 13 amino acids. The CDR3, as DNA: TGTGCCTGGAGTGTACTCCCGAACACTGAAGCTTTCTTT. It codes for CAWSVLPNTEAFF. The variable domain in full, completed from reference TRBV30 and TRBJ1-1, reads SQTIHQWPATLVQPVGSPLSLECTVEGTSNPNLYWYRQAAGRGLQLLFYSVGIGQISSEVPQNLSASRPQDRQFILSSKKLLLSDSGFYLCAWSVLPNTEAFFGQGTRLTVV.

This clone was detected only a few times. The rearrangement uses TRBV3-1 (or the pseudogene TRBV3-2) and TRBJ2-3; D not certain. V lost 3 bases and J 2 bases, leaving 3 bases between the germline ends. This CDR3 comprises 12 residues. CDR1 and CDR2 from the germline V gene are LGHDT and YNNKEL (reference sequence). The CDR3: CASSHITDTQYF. The DNA for the CDR3 is TGTGCCAGCAGCCACATCACAGATACGCAGTATTTT.

The rearrangement uses TRBV29-1 and TRBJ1-2, with no clear D. Looked up from germline, CDR1 is SQVTM and CDR2 is ANQGSEA. The CDR3 runs to 20 residues. Trimming left V 0 bases short and J 8 bases short, with 34 bases between. The CDR3 sequence: CSVEEASYGSGDPVPYGYTF. In DNA, the CDR3 is TGCAGCGTTGAAGAAGCGTCGTATGGGTCCGGGGATCCTGTACCCTACGGCTACACCTTC.

This clone was seen a single time. This chain links TRBV19 with TRBJ2-1; TRBD2 matches at 10 bases. Losses at the gene ends were 6 bases for V and 0 bases for J; bases not matched to a gene: 5. Germline loops: CDR1 LNHDA, CDR2 SQIVND (reference sequence). The CDR3 totals 16 residues. DNA for the CDR3: TGTGCCAGTAGCGGGACTAGCGCTAGCTCCTACAATGAGCAGTTCTTC. As protein: CASSGTSASSYNEQFF.

The chain has TRBV2 and TRBJ1-5; the D gene is possibly TRBD1 (6 bases). Deletions cut 5 bases from V and 0 bases from J, with 11 bases between. The CDR3 loop spans 15 amino acids. Germline V gives CDR1 SNHLY, CDR2 FYNNEI. The CDR3 DNA reads as TGTGCCAGCAGTAGGGGGAGATATAGCAATCAGCCCCAGCATTTT. Protein: CASSRGRYSNQPQHF.

V and J are TRBV30 and TRBJ1-1, with D tentatively TRBD1 (5 bases). V lost 4 bases and J 2 bases, leaving 14 bases between the germline ends. This CDR3 region has 14 residues. Germline-derived CDR1 and CDR2 are GTSNPN and SVGIG (reference sequence). This chain's CDR3 is CAWNKGLSNTEAFF. The CDR3 region has the DNA TGTGCCTGGAACAAGGGGCTTTCTAACACTGAAGCTTTCTTT.

The chain links TRBV27 to TRBJ2-1; possible D gene TRBD2, 5 bases. The CDR3 is 15 amino acids. Trimming left V 8 bases short and J 4 bases short, with 18 bases between. Germline CDR1 is MNHEY and CDR2 is SMNVEV (reference sequence). CDR3 protein: CASCENSGLYNEQFF. DNA for the CDR3: TGTGCCAGCTGCGAAAATTCAGGACTTTACAATGAGCAGTTCTTC.

This sequence joins TRBV19 and TRBJ1-1; TRBD1 matches at 10 bases. The V and J ends lost 6 bases and 0 bases, in that order; junction bases with no gene match: 7. Germline V gene sequence: CDR1 LNHDA, CDR2 SQIVND (reference sequence). The length of the CDR3 is 16 residues. The chain's CDR3 is CASRPGQGLVNTEAFF. The CDR3 bases are TGTGCCAGTAGGCCGGGACAGGGGCTTGTGAACACTGAAGCTTTCTTT.

This clone occurred once. The chain employs TRBV19 and TRBJ2-1; 7 positions match TRBD1. This CDR3 has 15 amino acids. V was clipped by 8 bases and J by 2 bases; unmatched bases: 9. Germline CDR1 is LNHDA and CDR2 is SQIVND (reference sequence). CDR3 in amino acids: CASAPQGITYNEQFF. The DNA for the CDR3 is TGTGCCAGTGCCCCACAGGGGATCACCTACAATGAGCAGTTCTTC.

The chain couples TRBV25-1 to TRBJ1-1, with D possibly TRBD1 on 5 matching bases. Trimming left V 7 bases short and J 1 base short, with 16 bases between. Germline loops: CDR1 MGHDK, CDR2 SYGVNS. The CDR3 is 15 residues long. CDR3 in DNA: TGTGCCAGCATTGAGGCTGGCACAGGGAACACTGAAGCTTTCTTT. Amino acid sequence: CASIEAGTGNTEAFF.

The CDR3 region is CASSQLRSTGSGNTIYF. The CDR3 region has the DNA TGTGCCAGCAGCCAACTCCGGTCGACAGGCTCTGGAAACACCATATATTTT. The chain combines TRBV4-2 with TRBJ1-3; D may be TRBD1 (6 bases). V lost 2 bases and J 0 bases, leaving 14 bases between the germline ends. The germline CDR1 and CDR2 sequences are LGHNA and YNFKEQ. This CDR3 is 17 amino acids long.

The chain uses TRBV28 and TRBJ2-5; D gene unclear. The V end was cut by 5 bases, the J end by 2 bases, with 6 bases between. In germline, CDR1 is MDHEN, CDR2 SYDVKM. The CDR3 spans 12 residues. CDR3 sequence: CASSDTQETQYF. The CDR3 region has the DNA TGTGCCAGCAGTGACACGCAAGAGACCCAGTACTTC.